Listed here is a single T cell receptor beta chain. Cohort allocation depended upon clinical history that participants reported. The data were obtained in a study of blood T cell repertoires in COVID-19. In the study overall: From the United States, Italy and Spain came samples of acute and convalescent COVID-19. PBMCs, B-cell-depleted T cells, or T cells were the source of the cDNA or gDNA that made up the material.

The CDR3 spans 17 residues. Germline V gene lookup returns CDR1 MGHRA and CDR2 YSYEKL. J gave up 8 bases and V 4 bases, and 15 bases lay outside the gene matches. Under the authors' procedure: Estimates of nucleated cell counts were drawn from the amplification of reference gene primers. Method: immunoSEQ multiplex PCR; TCRdb's copy keeps in-frame clones and lacks some. V and J calls plus clone size are reproduced from that table; the DNA served to infer D and trimming. The sample lists around 450,000 clones; approximately 90% were seen once. This sequence was found in a young woman with acute COVID-19. The material sequenced was PBMCs or T cells enriched from blood (not recorded which). The rearrangement links TRBV4-1 to TRBJ2-1; 9 bases map to TRBD2. CDR3 coding DNA: TGCGCCAGCAGCCGAGGACTGAGCGGGGGGACAAGGGATGAGCAGTTCTTC. Translated, it gives CASSRGLSGGTRDEQFF.